These 13 T cell receptor beta chains were all obtained from the same sample, sequenced in a study of cytomegalovirus exposure and HLA in healthy donors. The PCR contained 60 Vbeta and 13 Jbeta primers. Measured with immunoSEQ multiplex PCR; TCRdb has only the in-frame clones, and not every one. The sample lists 150,000 to 200,000 clones, roughly three quarters occurring once. Sequenced: PBMCs. These receptors were taken from a male donor in good health and CMV-seropositive.

This clone was counted once. The chain uses TRBV9 and TRBJ1-1; D gene unclear. Germline CDR1 reads SGDLS; CDR2 reads YYNGEE. CDR3 length: 15 amino acids. V was cut by 0 bases and J by 3 bases, with 12 bases left in between. The CDR3 DNA follows: TGTGCCAGCAGCGTAGGTGCAGGATCTTACACTGAAGCTTTCTTT. Translation: CASSVGAGSYTEAFF. Looking up the rest from reference TRBV9 and TRBJ1-1 gives the full variable domain: DSGVTQTPKHLITATGQRVTLRCSPRSGDLSVYWYQQSLDQGLQFLIQYYNGEERAKGNILERFSAQQFPDLHSELNLSSLELGDSALYFCASSVGAGSYTEAFFGQGTRLTVV.

The chain links TRBV4-2 to TRBJ2-1; D possibly corresponds to TRBD2 (5 bases). V lost 8 bases and J lost 5, with 19 bases in between. Germline V gives CDR1 LGHNA, CDR2 YNFKEQ. The CDR3 is made up of 15 amino acids. The CDR3, as DNA: TGTGCCAGCTCCCGGCGGGCGGTCTCGGACAATGAGCAGTTCTTC. Protein product: CASSRRAVSDNEQFF.

The gene calls are TRBV7-2 and TRBJ2-5; 7 positions agree with TRBD2. CDR3 length: 15 residues. Germline values: CDR1 SGHTA, CDR2 FQGNSA. The J segment lost 3 bases and the V segment lost 8 bases, leaving 12 bases of the junction unmatched. CDR3 in DNA: TGTGCCAGCGGTACTTTCCGGGGAGGGAAAGAGACCCAGTACTTC. Its protein product is CASGTFRGGKETQYF.

The chain is built from TRBV5-1 and TRBJ2-1; maybe TRBD2 (5 bases). V lost 2 bases and J lost 6, with 12 bases in between. The CDR3 runs to 14 residues. Germline lookup yields CDR1 SGHRS and CDR2 YFSETQ. CDR3 sequence reads: CASSLQPGINEQFF. In DNA, the CDR3 is TGCGCCAGCAGCTTACAACCCGGGATCAATGAGCAGTTCTTC.

The chain employs TRBV30 and TRBJ1-6, with TRBD1 as a possible D gene (6 bases). The ends were cut back, 2 bases at V and 10 bases at J, with 9 bases in the middle. This CDR3 region has 12 residues. The germline V gene has CDR1 GTSNPN and CDR2 SVGIG (reference sequence). In DNA, the CDR3 is TGTGCCTGGAGTCTGGGGGCCTCACCCCTCCACTTT. Translation: CAWSLGASPLHF.

The chain has TRBV5-1 and TRBJ2-7; D is unclear. This CDR3 is 15 amino acids long. The V and J ends lost 0 bases and 0 bases respectively, with 10 bases between them. The germline CDR1 and CDR2 sequences are SGHRS and YFSETQ. CDR3 nucleotide sequence: TGCGCCAGCAGCTTGGTGGCACAGCCCTCCTACGAGCAGTACTTC. Translating gives CASSLVAQPSYEQYF.

The chain combines TRBV5-4 with TRBJ1-2, with 9 bases lining up with TRBD1. From germline, CDR1 is SGHNT and CDR2 YYREEE (reference sequence). Losses at the gene ends were 2 bases for V and 6 bases for J; bases not matched to a gene: 11. The CDR3 length is 16 residues. The CDR3 bases are TGTGCCAGCAGCTTTGACCCGGGACAGGGTGGGGATGGCTACACCTTC. Residues: CASSFDPGQGGDGYTF.

The V call is TRBV11-1, the J call TRBJ1-1; tentatively, D is TRBD1 (5 bases). The CDR3 has 14 amino acids. The germline V and J ends were trimmed by 3 bases and 1 base, with 9 bases remaining between them. Germline lookup yields CDR1 SGHAT and CDR2 FQDESV (reference sequence). Written as DNA, the CDR3 is TGTGCCAGCAGCTTGGTAGGACAGAACACTGAAGCTTTCTTT. The encoded protein is CASSLVGQNTEAFF.

The CDR3 sequence is CASSKGGTDYGYTF. CDR3 bases: TGTGCCAGCAGTAAGGGGGGGACTGACTATGGCTACACCTTC. The chain joins TRBV2 to TRBJ1-2; a weak D match, TRBD1 (6 bases). Germline V gives CDR1 SNHLY, CDR2 FYNNEI. V lost 5 bases, J lost 3 bases, and 13 bases lay in between. The CDR3 has 14 residues.

This chain joins TRBV6-6 and TRBJ2-2, with 8 bases that match TRBD2. V trimming: 6 bases; J trimming: 7 bases; junction bases outside the gene matches: 7. Germline V gene sequence: CDR1 MNHNY, CDR2 SVGAGI (reference sequence). This CDR3 spans 14 amino acids. CDR3 DNA: TGTGCCAGCAGACGCGGACTAGCTGGCGGGGAGCTGTTTTTT. Amino acids: CASRRGLAGGELFF.

This clone turned up a few times. J is TRBJ2-7 and V is TRBV30; a weak D match, TRBD1 (6 bases). CDR1 GTSNPN and CDR2 SVGIG come from the germline V gene (reference sequence). This CDR3 contains 13 residues. Trimming stripped 2 bases from V and 7 bases from J, with 15 bases between. CDR3 sequence (DNA): TGTGCCTGGAGTCCAAGACAGGCGGAGGAGCAGTACTTC. Translating it yields CAWSPRQAEEQYF. The variable domain in full, with the rest retrieved from reference TRBV30 and TRBJ2-7, is SQTIHQWPATLVQPVGSPLSLECTVEGTSNPNLYWYRQAAGRGLQLLFYSVGIGQISSEVPQNLSASRPQDRQFILSSKKLLLSDSGFYLCAWSPRQAEEQYFGPGTRLTVT.

This chain joins TRBV5-5 and TRBJ2-7; 10 bases map to TRBD1. Germline V gene lookup returns CDR1 SGHKS and CDR2 YYEKEE (reference sequence). The V and J ends lost 3 bases and 2 bases, in that order; junction bases with no gene match: 5. The CDR3 covers 15 residues. Here the CDR3 DNA reads TGTGCCAGCAGCTGGGACAGGGGCCTAACCTACGAGCAGTACTTC. It is translated as CASSWDRGLTYEQYF. The full variable domain, its missing parts supplied by reference TRBV5-5 and TRBJ2-7, is DAGVTQSPTHLIKTRGQQVTLRCSPISGHKSVSWYQQVLGQGPQFIFQYYEKEERGRGNFPDRFSARQFPNYSSELNVNALLLGDSALYLCASSWDRGLTYEQYFGPGTRLTVT.

This clone came up a few times. The chain links TRBV6-1 to TRBJ2-2; D ambiguous. Germline V gene lookup returns CDR1 MNHNS and CDR2 SASEGT. This CDR3 region has 13 residues. V lost 10 bases to trimming and J lost 7 bases, with 16 bases between them. The CDR3 coding sequence is TGTGCCATCTACGGTAGTCTCGGCGGGGAGCTGTTTTTT. It translates to CAIYGSLGGELFF.